These 10 T cell receptor beta chains originate from one sample sequenced in a study of blood T cells in healthy people across ages. Sample-barcoded 5' priming and a J-beta primer mix drove a second PCR of roughly 6 to 12 cycles. TCRdb processed the 5' RACE reads anew with MiXCR; each CDR3 protein has one entry. The data hold more than 500,000 distinct CDR3 sequences, with roughly a quarter observed a single time. The sequencing sample was made of blood. The receptor set was obtained from a woman in her sixties or seventies in good health.

This clonotype has more than one count but fewer than ten. This chain uses TRBV3-1 with TRBJ1-4; D is unresolved. The CDR3 is made up of 14 amino acids. Germline assignment: CDR1 LGHDT and CDR2 YNNKEL (reference sequence). Trimming took 4 bases from V and 8 from J, leaving 14 bases between them. This CDR3 reads CASSRRQFGEKLFF. The CDR3 DNA reads as TGTGCCAGCAGCCGACGGCAATTCGGGGAAAAACTGTTTTTT.

This clonotype was seen a handful of times. This sequence joins TRBV5-1 and TRBJ2-1, with TRBD2 as a possible D gene (5 bases). This CDR3 contains 15 residues. Germline lookup yields CDR1 SGHRS and CDR2 YFSETQ. V dropped 2 bases and J dropped 0 bases, with 9 bases sitting between them. The CDR3 sequence is CASSLSSASYNEQFF. In DNA form, the CDR3 reads TGCGCCAGCAGCTTAAGTAGCGCCTCCTACAATGAGCAGTTCTTC. Looking up the rest from reference TRBV5-1 and TRBJ2-1 gives the full variable domain: KAGVTQTPRYLIKTRGQQVTLSCSPISGHRSVSWYQQTPGQGLQFLFEYFSETQRNKGNFPGRFSGRQFSNSRSEMNVSTLELGDSALYLCASSLSSASYNEQFFGPGTRLTVL.

The CDR3 DNA reads TGTGCCAGCAGCTTATCCTCGAACACTGAAGCTTTCTTT. Its protein product is CASSLSSNTEAFF. V is TRBV7-9 and J is TRBJ1-1, with D uncertain. Trimming took 2 bases from V and 1 from J, leaving 5 bases between them. The germline V gene encodes CDR1 SEHNR and CDR2 FQNEAQ (reference sequence). This CDR3 has 13 amino acids.

V usage is TRBV2 and J usage is TRBJ2-5; the D gene could be TRBD1 or TRBD2 (5 bases each). The CDR3 spans 13 residues. Germline V lookup: CDR1 SNHLY, CDR2 FYNNEI. V shed 1 base and J shed 14 bases, with 17 bases lying between them. The CDR3 loop reads CASSEEVLPGRYF. The CDR3 DNA reads TGTGCCAGCAGTGAAGAGGTGCTACCGGGGCGATACTTC.

The chain uses TRBV20-1 and TRBJ1-5; D is unresolved. Trimming stripped 5 bases from V and 0 bases from J, with 5 bases between. CDR1 and CDR2 (germline): DFQATT, SNEGSKA (reference sequence). CDR3 length: 12 amino acids. CDR3 DNA: TGCAGTGCTGTTCCTAGCAATCAGCCCCAGCATTTT. Its translation is CSAVPSNQPQHF.

The chain combines TRBV7-9 with TRBJ1-2; possible D gene TRBD1, 6 bases. This CDR3 is built from 15 residues. Germline V gene data show CDR1 as SEHNR and CDR2 as FQNEAQ (reference sequence). V lost 8 bases and J 0 bases, leaving 16 bases between the germline ends. The CDR3 reads CASLPKGGTNYGYTF. The CDR3, as DNA: TGTGCCAGCCTCCCAAAAGGGGGTACTAACTATGGCTACACCTTC.

This clonotype was counted only a few times. The genes are TRBV21-1 and TRBJ2-5. TRBV21-1 is a pseudogene segment. The CDR3 contains 16 residues. CDR3 in amino acids: CASSTHSLVKEETQYF. CDR3 nucleotides: TGTGCCAGCAGCACCCACAGCCTCGTGAAAGAAGAGACCCAGTACTTC.

At least ten counts were recorded for this clonotype. The chain is built from TRBV5-5 and TRBJ1-4; 8 bases match TRBD1. Germline V gene data show CDR1 as SGHKS and CDR2 as YYEKEE (reference sequence). With 4 bases clipped from V and 7 bases from J, the junction kept 9 bases outside the gene matches. This CDR3 comprises 15 residues. The CDR3 loop reads CASSHPGTGGEKLFF. CDR3 sequence (DNA): TGTGCCAGCAGCCATCCGGGGACAGGAGGTGAAAAACTGTTTTTT.

This clonotype was seen ten or more times. This sequence joins TRBV10-3 and TRBJ1-2; D unresolved. V was clipped by 0 bases and J by 4 bases, with 6 bases between them. CDR1 ENHRY and CDR2 SYGVKD come from the germline V gene. This CDR3 is built from 13 residues. This chain's CDR3 is CAISESGIYGYTF. The DNA of the CDR3 is TGTGCCATCAGTGAGTCGGGGATCTATGGCTACACCTTC.

V usage is TRBV5-1 and J usage is TRBJ1-1; D gene uncertain. This CDR3 contains 14 residues. In germline, CDR1 is SGHRS, CDR2 YFSETQ. V gave up 5 bases and J gave up 2 bases, with 13 bases separating them. For the CDR3, the DNA is TGCGCCAGCAGTCACGCAGTTGGCAACACTGAAGCTTTCTTT. Residues: CASSHAVGNTEAFF. Together with reference TRBV5-1 and TRBJ1-1, the CDR3 gives the full variable domain: KAGVTQTPRYLIKTRGQQVTLSCSPISGHRSVSWYQQTPGQGLQFLFEYFSETQRNKGNFPGRFSGRQFSNSRSEMNVSTLELGDSALYLCASSHAVGNTEAFFGQGTRLTVV.